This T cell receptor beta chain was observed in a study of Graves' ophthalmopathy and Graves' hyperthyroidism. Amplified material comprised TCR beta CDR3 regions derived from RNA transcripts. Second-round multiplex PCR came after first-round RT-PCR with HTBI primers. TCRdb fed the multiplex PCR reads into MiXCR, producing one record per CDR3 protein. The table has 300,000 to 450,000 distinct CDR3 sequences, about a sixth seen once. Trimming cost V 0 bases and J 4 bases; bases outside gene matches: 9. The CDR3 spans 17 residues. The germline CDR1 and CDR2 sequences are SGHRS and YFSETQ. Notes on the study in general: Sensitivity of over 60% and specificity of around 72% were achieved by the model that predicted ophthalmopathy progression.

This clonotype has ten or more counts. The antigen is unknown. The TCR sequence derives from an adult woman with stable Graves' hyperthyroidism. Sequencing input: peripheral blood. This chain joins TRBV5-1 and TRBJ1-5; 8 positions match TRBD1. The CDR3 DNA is TGCGCCAGCAGCTTGGATCCCACGGACAGGGAAAATCAGCCCCAGCATTTT. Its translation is CASSLDPTDRENQPQHF.